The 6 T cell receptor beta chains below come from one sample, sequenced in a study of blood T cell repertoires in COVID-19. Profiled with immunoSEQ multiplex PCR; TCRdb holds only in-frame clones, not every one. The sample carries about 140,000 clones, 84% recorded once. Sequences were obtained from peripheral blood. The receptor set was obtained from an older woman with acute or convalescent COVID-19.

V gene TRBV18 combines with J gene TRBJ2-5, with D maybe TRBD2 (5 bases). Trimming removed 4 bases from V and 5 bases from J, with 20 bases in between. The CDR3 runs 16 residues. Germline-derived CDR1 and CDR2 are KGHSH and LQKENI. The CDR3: CASSQSSWSRGETQYF. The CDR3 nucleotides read TGTGCCAGCTCACAATCTTCTTGGAGTCGAGGGGAGACCCAGTACTTC.

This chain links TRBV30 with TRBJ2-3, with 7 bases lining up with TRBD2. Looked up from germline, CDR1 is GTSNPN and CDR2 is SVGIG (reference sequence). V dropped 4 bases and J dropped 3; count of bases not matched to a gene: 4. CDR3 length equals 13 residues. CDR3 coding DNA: TGTGCCTGGACCTTGGGGGGGACAGATACGCAGTATTTT. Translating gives CAWTLGGTDTQYF.

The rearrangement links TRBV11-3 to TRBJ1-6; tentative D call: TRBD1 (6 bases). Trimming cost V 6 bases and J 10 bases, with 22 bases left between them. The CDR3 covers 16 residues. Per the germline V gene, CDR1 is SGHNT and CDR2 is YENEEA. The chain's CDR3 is CASRSGGTRGYSPLHF. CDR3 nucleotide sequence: TGTGCCAGCAGGTCTGGGGGAACAAGGGGGTACTCACCCCTCCACTTT.

CDR3 amino acids: CASSLSTGVGNTIYF. In DNA form, the CDR3 reads TGTGCCAGCAGTTTATCGACAGGGGTGGGAAACACCATATATTTT. The J gene is TRBJ1-3, the V gene TRBV28; 8 bases are a match to TRBD1. After removal of 1 base from V and 4 bases from J, the junction contained 3 bases not matched to a gene. Germline V lookup: CDR1 MDHEN, CDR2 SYDVKM. The CDR3 contains 15 residues.

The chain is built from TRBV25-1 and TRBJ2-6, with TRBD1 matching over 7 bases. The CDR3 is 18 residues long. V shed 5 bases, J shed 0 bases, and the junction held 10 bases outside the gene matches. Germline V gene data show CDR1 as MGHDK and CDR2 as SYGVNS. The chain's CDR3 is CASSSYRGKFSGANVLTF. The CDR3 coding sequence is TGTGCCAGCAGTTCCTACAGGGGAAAATTCTCTGGGGCCAACGTCCTGACTTTC.

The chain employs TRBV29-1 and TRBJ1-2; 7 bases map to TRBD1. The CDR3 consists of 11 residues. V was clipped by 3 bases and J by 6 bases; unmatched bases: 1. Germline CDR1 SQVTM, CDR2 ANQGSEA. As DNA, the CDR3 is TGCAGCGTTGAGACAGGGAATGGCTACACCTTC. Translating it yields CSVETGNGYTF.